This is a list of T cell receptor beta chains from one sample in a study of control samples from healthy donors and cancer patients. Profiled with immunoSEQ multiplex PCR; TCRdb holds only in-frame clones, not every one. The data show some 64,000 clones, with around nine tenths seen just once and around 1.2% held by the top ten. The sequencing sample was made of PBMCs. The receptors shown here come from a woman between 45 and 60 years old with colorectal cancer. The CDR3 runs from the conserved cysteine through the conserved F or W. D genes are given only for firm matches. Not every row has a clone size; where given, it reads once, few, many or a size class.

j_call | d_call | clone_size | v_call | cdr3_length | cdr3_nt | cdr3_aa
TRBJ1-6 | TRBD1 | NA | TRBV27 | 15 | TGTGCCAGCAGATCGACAGGGAACCAAAATTCACCCCTCCACTTT | CASRSTGNQNSPLHF
TRBJ1-1 | NA | NA | TRBV5-6 | 12 | TGTGCCAGCAGCGTTGACTACACTGAAGCTTTCTTT | CASSVDYTEAFF
TRBJ2-5 | NA | NA | TRBV4-2 | 16 | TGTGCCAGCAGCCAAGTAACCCGGGAGAAAGGAGAGACCCAGTACTTC | CASSQVTREKGETQYF
TRBJ2-7 | NA | NA | TRBV5-6 | 12 | TGTGCCAGCAGCTTCTCAGGGGACGAGCAGTACTTC | CASSFSGDEQYF
TRBJ2-2 | NA | NA | TRBV24-1 | 14 | TGTGCCACCAGTCCCAGCGGTGGCACCGGGGAGCTGTTTTTT | CATSPSGGTGELFF
TRBJ1-2 | NA | once | TRBV2 | 12 | TGTGCCAGCAGACAGACAGTAGATGGCTACACCTTC | CASRQTVDGYTF
TRBJ1-4 | NA | NA | TRBV7-9 | 14 | TGTGCCAGCAGCCTGGCTTTGGGTCCTGAAAAACTGTTTTTT | CASSLALGPEKLFF
TRBJ2-1 | TRBD2 | NA | TRBV4-2 | 14 | TGTGCCAGCAGTCCCGGACTAGCTGGTAATGAGCAGTTCTTC | CASSPGLAGNEQFF
TRBJ2-5 | NA | NA | TRBV24-1 | 13 | TGTGCCACCAGTGACGCCGGGTTAGAGACCCAGTACTTC | CATSDAGLETQYF
TRBJ1-4 | NA | NA | TRBV15 | 14 | TGTGCCACCAGCAGACCCTCGTTGGGCGAAAAACTGTTTTTT | CATSRPSLGEKLFF
TRBJ2-7 | NA | NA | TRBV28 | 14 | TGTGCCAGCAGTTTGTGGCAGGGGAAGGACGAGCAGTACTTC | CASSLWQGKDEQYF
TRBJ1-1 | NA | NA | TRBV5-1 | 14 | TGCGCCAGCGGGGAACTGGATTCGGACACTGAAGCTTTCTTT | CASGELDSDTEAFF